Sequencing of this T cell receptor beta chain was carried out in a study of cytomegalovirus exposure and HLA in healthy donors. Study-wide points: It was 160 or so TCR beta chains that were listed as cytomegalovirus-associated.

Germline-derived CDR1 and CDR2 are MGHRA and YSYEKL. The V gene end was trimmed by 3 bases and the J gene end by 5 bases; junction bases not matched to a gene: 6. The CDR3 contains 15 residues. With respect to this clone: Its antigen is undetermined.

TCRdb's copy holds only in-frame clones and misses some; the assay was immunoSEQ multiplex PCR. The table has about 82,000 clones, approximately 93% seen once; the top ten hold approximately 0.69%. This chain connects TRBV4-1 to TRBJ1-3, with 8 bases aligning to TRBD1. The specimen was PBMCs. The TCR comes from a man aged 18 to 29 in good health and CMV-seronegative. The CDR3 protein is CASSQIQGGRNTIYF. The CDR3 DNA follows: TGCGCCAGCAGCCAGATACAGGGGGGAAGAAACACCATATATTTT.